The 7 T cell receptor beta chains below were found in one sample sequenced in a study of T cell clonotyping in hematopoietic cell transplantation (dated by TCRdb to about 2021). Library prep was done by the immunoSEQ multiplex PCR assay. Entries here come from immuneACCESS through TCRdb and include only in-frame sequences with V and J called. Some clones fail to appear in such tables; in the studies checked, an unresolved V gene covers under half of the shortfall, and the cause of the remainder is unknown. A total of tens of thousands of clones appear in this sample, over 85% of them only once. The ten largest make up 1.5% to 2% of the sample. The meaning of the sample's time point label: recipient sample about 28 days before transplant, after cytoreduction. Material: peripheral blood mononuclear cells, obtained before stem cell transplant. Receptors originate from a man aged 35-49 years with chronic myeloid leukemia. Some clones in this sample may be carry-over from other donors' samples.

Only one count was recorded for this clone. The chain carries TRBV19 and TRBJ2-3; D is uncertain. This CDR3 comprises 16 residues. The V and J ends lost 5 bases and 1 base respectively, with 16 bases between them. Per the germline V gene, CDR1 is LNHDA and CDR2 is SQIVND (reference sequence). The CDR3 nucleotides are TGTGCCAGTAGTTCGGACCCTTTTCGTGGCACAGATACGCAGTATTTT. Protein: CASSSDPFRGTDTQYF.

This clone was recorded once. The chain combines TRBV19 with TRBJ2-1; D remains unclear. Germline CDR1 reads LNHDA; CDR2 reads SQIVND (reference sequence). The germline V and J ends were trimmed by 5 bases and 4 bases, with 3 bases remaining between them. The CDR3 spans 11 residues. The CDR3 loop reads CASSVYNEQFF. The CDR3 DNA is TGTGCCAGTAGTGTATACAATGAGCAGTTCTTC.

This clone was seen just once. The V gene is TRBV4-1, the J gene TRBJ2-1, with 7 bases lining up with TRBD2. The CDR3 totals 14 residues. CDR1 is MGHRA and CDR2 is YSYEKL in the germline V gene. Losses at the gene ends were 4 bases for V and 6 bases for J; bases not matched to a gene: 6. The CDR3 nucleotides are TGCGCCAGCAGCCTTTTGGCGGGGGTCAATGAGCAGTTCTTC. This sequence encodes CASSLLAGVNEQFF.

In DNA, the CDR3 is TGTGCCTGGAGTCCGACAGGGCGTCAGCCCCAGCATTTT. Protein sequence: CAWSPTGRQPQHF. The chain combines TRBV30 with TRBJ1-5; 7 bases fit TRBD1. CDR3 size: 13 residues. V shed 2 bases and J 6 bases; nucleotides not matched to a gene: 4. CDR1 and CDR2 (germline): GTSNPN, SVGIG (reference sequence).

This sequence joins TRBV28 and TRBJ2-7; 8 bases match TRBD1. Trimming at V came to 5 bases and at J to 2 bases, leaving 8 bases not matched to a gene. The length of the CDR3 is 15 residues. The germline V gene encodes CDR1 MDHEN and CDR2 SYDVKM. CDR3 sequence reads: CASSPPGTGTYEQYF. CDR3 coding DNA: TGTGCCAGCAGTCCCCCCGGGACAGGCACCTACGAGCAGTACTTC.

V is TRBV4-1 and J is TRBJ1-3, with D perhaps TRBD1 (5 bases). With 6 bases removed from V and 1 base from J, the gap between germline ends came to 7 bases. The CDR3 totals 13 residues. Germline lookup yields CDR1 MGHRA and CDR2 YSYEKL. The CDR3 DNA sequence: TGCGCCAGCAGGGGACTTTCTGGAAACACCATATATTTT. Protein sequence: CASRGLSGNTIYF.

CDR3: CAIRGTEGSNEQFF. CDR3 DNA: TGTGCCATCAGAGGGACGGAAGGCTCAAATGAGCAGTTCTTC. The rearrangement uses TRBV10-3 and TRBJ2-1; either TRBD1 or TRBD2 may supply D (5 bases each). The length of the CDR3 is 14 residues. Germline CDR1 reads ENHRY; CDR2 reads SYGVKD. Trimming left V 6 bases short and J 7 bases short, with 16 bases between.